The entry below gives a single TCR beta chain sequence along with its context. This CDR3 is 14 amino acids long. J was trimmed by 15 bases and V by 0 bases; bases with no gene match: 7. Per the germline V gene, CDR1 is LGHDT and CDR2 is YNNKEL (reference sequence). The data are from a study of blood T cell repertoires in COVID-19. On the study more broadly: Donors in the United States, Italy and Spain gave samples during acute or convalescent COVID-19.

Only in-frame clones appear in the TCRdb table, and some are missing; sequencing was by immunoSEQ multiplex PCR. The sample holds roughly 180,000 clones, approximately 82% seen once. The receptor's source is a woman aged 50 to 60 in a cohort exposed to, infected with or recovered from COVID-19 (not recorded which). What was sequenced was PBMCs or T cells enriched from blood (not recorded which). The gene calls are TRBV3-1 (or the pseudogene TRBV3-2) and TRBJ2-1; 11 bases match TRBD2. The CDR3 protein is CASSQEALAGGTFF. The CDR3 region has the DNA TGTGCCAGCAGCCAAGAGGCCCTAGCGGGAGGTACGTTCTTC.